Presented here are 27 T cell receptor beta chains from one specimen sequenced in a study of shared clonotypes between healthy human individuals. Using immunoSEQ multiplex PCR, the repertoire was profiled, and TCRdb retains in-frame clones only, with some absent. Of around 1 million clones listed, 76% were seen once; the top ten hold roughly 1.5%. Sequenced: memory CD4+ T cells sorted from blood. Subset described: CD45RA-negative fraction. These TCRs come from a man younger than 30 in good health.

The chain joins TRBV10-3 to TRBJ2-7; a weak D match, TRBD2 (5 bases). This CDR3 region has 15 residues. Trimming shortened V by 4 bases and J by 2 bases, and 15 bases separated the two germline ends. Germline CDR1 and CDR2: ENHRY and SYGVKD. The CDR3 reads CAISGGEGLTYEQYF. The CDR3 region has the DNA TGTGCCATCAGTGGGGGTGAGGGTCTTACCTACGAGCAGTACTTC.

V and J are TRBV5-1 and TRBJ2-5, with a weak D call TRBD2 (6 bases). This CDR3 is 17 amino acids long. Germline V CDR1 and CDR2: SGHRS, YFSETQ. The V gene lost 6 bases and the J gene lost 5 bases, with 26 bases spanning the gap. The CDR3, as DNA: TGCGCCAGCACCCAGGGAGTTGGGACTTCCCGGGTGGAGACCCAGTACTTC. Protein: CASTQGVGTSRVETQYF.

Points on this clone: The germline gene is not matched at one end of the junction; a read error may be the cause. The chain carries TRBV5-1 and TRBJ1-1; 7 bases match TRBD1. Germline CDR1 SGHRS, CDR2 YFSETQ. The length of the CDR3 is 14 residues. The CDR3 DNA follows: TGTGCCAGCAGCGGGACAGTGAGGAACACTGAAGCTTTCTTT. It specifies CASSGTVRNTEAFF.

V usage is TRBV14 and J usage is TRBJ2-7; TRBD1 is a possible D gene (5 bases). The CDR3 covers 13 residues. The V gene lost 2 bases and the J gene lost 3 bases, with 8 bases spanning the gap. The germline gives CDR1 SGHDN, CDR2 FVKESK. The CDR3 DNA reads TGTGCCAGCAGCCAATTCACAGGCTACGAGCAGTACTTC. Translation: CASSQFTGYEQYF.

The chain's CDR3 is CASSPQQGVGSNQPQHF. The CDR3 DNA sequence: TGTGCCAGCAGTCCTCAACAGGGGGTGGGTAGCAATCAGCCCCAGCATTTT. The chain recombines TRBV27 with TRBJ1-5; 8 nucleotides align to TRBD1. The CDR3 covers 17 residues. The germline gives CDR1 MNHEY, CDR2 SMNVEV (reference sequence). Trimming at V came to 5 bases and at J to 0 bases, leaving 9 bases not matched to a gene.

This clone has a handful of counts. This chain uses TRBV20-1 with TRBJ2-5; weak D call: TRBD1 (6 bases). Germline loops: CDR1 DFQATT, CDR2 SNEGSKA (reference sequence). Trimming removed 6 bases from V and 11 bases from J, with 16 bases in between. The CDR3 extends over 11 amino acids. The CDR3 nucleotides read TGCAGTGCCGAAACCCAACAGGGACAGTACTTC. This translates into CSAETQQGQYF.

This sequence joins TRBV10-3 and TRBJ2-2; D unclear. The germline CDR1 and CDR2 sequences are ENHRY and SYGVKD. The CDR3 is 14 amino acids. V was trimmed by 2 bases and J by 4 bases, leaving 8 bases between them. The CDR3 DNA sequence: TGTGCCATCAGTGAGACCCGGCCCACCGGGGAGCTGTTTTTT. Residues: CAISETRPTGELFF.

This clone was observed a single time. This chain connects TRBV9 to TRBJ2-5; 8 bases align to TRBD1. Germline V CDR1 and CDR2: SGDLS, YYNGEE. This CDR3 is built from 15 residues. Germline trimming cut 0 bases from V and 5 bases from J; bases unmatched to any gene: 6. This CDR3 is CASSVGAGGFETQYF. In nucleotides, the CDR3 is TGTGCCAGCAGCGTAGGGGCAGGGGGCTTTGAGACCCAGTACTTC.

The chain has TRBV11-2 and TRBJ1-4; D is unclear. The CDR3 covers 14 residues. Trimming took off 3 bases at V and 5 bases at J, with 10 bases between the two ends. The V gene's germline CDR1 is SGHAT and CDR2 FQNNGV. The CDR3: CASSFGQKNEKLFF. CDR3 DNA: TGTGCCAGCAGCTTTGGGCAGAAAAATGAAAAACTGTTTTTT.

CDR3: CASASARGRETQYF. Here the CDR3 DNA reads TGCGCCAGCGCATCGGCGAGGGGGCGAGAGACCCAGTACTTC. The V and J genes are TRBV5-1 and TRBJ2-5, with 7 bases matching TRBD1. Germline V gene sequence: CDR1 SGHRS, CDR2 YFSETQ. Trimming removed 7 bases from V and 4 bases from J; junction bases left unmatched: 10. This CDR3 spans 14 amino acids.

This chain connects TRBV4-2 to TRBJ2-7, with 10 bases fitting TRBD2. The CDR3 runs 15 residues. V shed 2 bases, J shed 5 bases, and the junction held 6 bases outside the gene matches. The germline CDR1 and CDR2 sequences are LGHNA and YNFKEQ. CDR3 DNA: TGTGCCAGCAGCCAACTCAGCGGGGGGGCCCACGAGCAGTACTTC. It yields the protein CASSQLSGGAHEQYF.

This clone is a singleton in its sample. The rearrangement links TRBV6-1 to TRBJ2-7; tentative D call: TRBD1 (6 bases). Germline V gives CDR1 MNHNS, CDR2 SASEGT. V lost 4 bases to trimming and J lost 0 bases, with 19 bases between them. This CDR3 spans 17 amino acids. CDR3 nucleotide sequence: TGTGCCAGCAGTGGGGGATACACAGGGTGGAGCTCCTACGAGCAGTACTTC. As protein: CASSGGYTGWSSYEQYF.

The chain has TRBV4-2 and TRBJ2-7, with D tentatively TRBD1 (6 bases). This CDR3 contains 14 residues. Trimming removed 1 base at V and 2 bases at J, with 9 bases between. Germline CDR1 LGHNA, CDR2 YNFKEQ. The CDR3 region has the DNA TGTGCCAGCAGCCAAGCCAGGGGTGCCTACGAGCAGTACTTC. It translates to CASSQARGAYEQYF.

The chain links TRBV9 to TRBJ2-3; 9 nucleotides align to TRBD1. CDR1 is SGDLS, CDR2 YYNGEE, per germline. CDR3 length equals 17 residues. J was trimmed by 1 base and V by 3 bases; bases with no gene match: 9. CDR3 sequence (DNA): TGTGCCAGCAGCGGGGAGGGACAGGGAAAGCGCACAGATACGCAGTATTTT. Translated: CASSGEGQGKRTDTQYF.

The genes are TRBV7-2 and TRBJ2-3, with 16 bases identical to TRBD2. V lost 5 bases to trimming and J lost 4 bases; unmatched junction nucleotides: 12. Per the germline V gene, CDR1 is SGHTA and CDR2 is FQGNSA. The CDR3 has 19 amino acids. CDR3 in DNA: TGTGCCAGCAGCCCCCGTGGGACTAGCGGGAGGGCAGGAGCAGATACGCAGTATTTT. The encoded protein is CASSPRGTSGRAGADTQYF.

V gene TRBV23-1 combines with J gene TRBJ2-7; D is unresolved. TRBV23-1 is known as an ORF, though its function is uncertain. V was clipped by 0 bases and J by 2 bases, with 11 bases between them. This CDR3 comprises 15 residues. CDR3 residues: CASSQSASRPYEQYF. In nucleotides, the CDR3 is TGCGCCAGCAGTCAATCAGCCTCTCGACCCTACGAGCAGTACTTC.

Details on this clone: The same CDR3 arises from other DNA sequences in this sample as well. The V gene is TRBV6-1, the J gene TRBJ1-5; a possible D gene is TRBD1 (5 bases). The CDR3 has 14 amino acids. Germline assignment: CDR1 MNHNS and CDR2 SASEGT. Between the trimmed V and J ends, which lost 2 bases and 4 bases, there was a span of 9 bases. This chain's CDR3 is CASSENGGNQPQHF. CDR3 nucleotides: TGTGCCAGCAGTGAAAATGGGGGGAATCAGCCCCAGCATTTT.

The chain has TRBV18 and TRBJ2-7; D perhaps matches TRBD1 (6 bases). Germline V CDR1 and CDR2: KGHSH, LQKENI. The CDR3 contains 15 residues. V was cut by 3 bases and J by 7 bases, with 19 bases left in between. In nucleotides, the CDR3 is TGTGCCAGCTCACCCGGACAGACCTCCTATGGGGAGCAGTACTTC. Residues: CASSPGQTSYGEQYF.

V and J are TRBV25-1 and TRBJ2-5; D may be TRBD2 (6 bases). Germline-derived CDR1 and CDR2 are MGHDK and SYGVNS. The CDR3 is 16 amino acids. Trimming stripped 7 bases from V and 10 bases from J, with 28 bases between. Written as DNA, the CDR3 is TGTGCCAGCACCGGTGCGGGGCGCGGAATCCTTCTACGCCAGTACTTC. Its protein is CASTGAGRGILLRQYF. The whole variable domain, remainder taken from reference TRBV25-1 and TRBJ2-5, is EADIYQTPRYLVIGTGKKITLECSQTMGHDKMYWYQQDPGMELHLIHYSYGVNSTEKGDLSSESTVSRIRTEHFPLTLESARPSHTSQYLCASTGAGRGILLRQYFGPGTRLLVL.

V and J are TRBV5-1 and TRBJ1-2; no reliable D call. The CDR3 contains 14 residues. Trimming pared 0 bases from V and 4 bases from J, leaving 10 bases between. Germline assignment: CDR1 SGHRS and CDR2 YFSETQ. Here the CDR3 DNA reads TGCGCCAGCAGCTTGGATAGCGCCTCCTATGGCTACACCTTC. Residues: CASSLDSASYGYTF. Full variable domain (rest looked up from reference TRBV5-1 and TRBJ1-2): KAGVTQTPRYLIKTRGQQVTLSCSPISGHRSVSWYQQTPGQGLQFLFEYFSETQRNKGNFPGRFSGRQFSNSRSEMNVSTLELGDSALYLCASSLDSASYGYTFGSGTRLTVV.

This clone showed up just a few times. The sample carries other DNA sequences with the same CDR3. J is TRBJ1-4 and V is TRBV29-1, with a weak D call TRBD1 (5 bases). The germline CDR1 and CDR2 sequences are SQVTM and ANQGSEA. The CDR3 runs to 10 residues. Trimming shortened V by 6 bases and J by 6 bases, and 5 bases separated the two germline ends. This CDR3 reads CSVGDEKLFF. Written as DNA, the CDR3 is TGCAGCGTGGGGGATGAAAAACTGTTTTTT.

J is TRBJ2-7 and V is TRBV5-1; 10 positions agree with TRBD2. The CDR3 covers 16 residues. Trimming at V came to 2 bases and at J to 2 bases, leaving 7 bases not matched to a gene. Germline CDR1 SGHRS, CDR2 YFSETQ. The CDR3 DNA is TGCGCCAGCAGCTTCTCCTTAGCGGGAGGTACCTACGAGCAGTACTTC. This gives the protein CASSFSLAGGTYEQYF.

This clone turned up a few times. The J gene is TRBJ2-1, the V gene TRBV18; 7 nucleotides match TRBD2. V lost 2 bases, J lost 4 bases, and 8 bases stayed unmatched. Germline V gene data show CDR1 as KGHSH and CDR2 as LQKENI. The CDR3 runs to 16 residues. CDR3 bases: TGTGCCAGCTCACCATTAAGGGACTATTCTTACAATGAGCAGTTCTTC. Amino acid sequence: CASSPLRDYSYNEQFF.

This chain joins TRBV19 and TRBJ1-1, with D possibly TRBD1 on 5 matching bases. Germline assignment: CDR1 LNHDA and CDR2 SQIVND (reference sequence). Between the trimmed V and J ends, which lost 8 bases and 1 base, there was a span of 14 bases. This CDR3 has 14 amino acids. The CDR3 protein is CASLIRQGNTEAFF. Here the CDR3 DNA reads TGTGCCAGTTTAATCCGGCAGGGGAACACTGAAGCTTTCTTT.

This clone was picked up one time. This sequence joins TRBV5-1 and TRBJ2-5; D may be TRBD1 or TRBD2 (7 bases each). Trimming pared 4 bases from V and 5 bases from J, leaving 18 bases between. CDR3 length: 15 amino acids. Germline V gene sequence: CDR1 SGHRS, CDR2 YFSETQ. CDR3 nucleotide sequence: TGCGCCAGCAGCGGCGGAGACAGGGAGGGTGAGACCCAGTACTTC. It is translated as CASSGGDREGETQYF.

V usage is TRBV7-6 and J usage is TRBJ2-2, with a weak D call TRBD2 (6 bases). The CDR3 runs 15 residues. CDR1 and CDR2 from the germline V gene are SGHVS and FNYEAQ. The V end lost 3 bases, the J end lost 0 bases, and 8 bases lay between the germline ends. For the CDR3, the DNA is TGTGCCAGCAGCTTGGGGACTTCGAACACCGGGGAGCTGTTTTTT. It is translated as CASSLGTSNTGELFF.

This rearrangement joins TRBV6-1 to TRBJ2-3, with TRBD2 as a possible D gene (6 bases). Deletions cut 6 bases from V and 0 bases from J, with 13 bases between. Per the germline V gene, CDR1 is MNHNS and CDR2 is SASEGT. The length of the CDR3 is 15 residues. CDR3 sequence (DNA): TGTGCCAGCAGCGGATGGGGGGTTAGCACAGATACGCAGTATTTT. Translation gives CASSGWGVSTDTQYF.